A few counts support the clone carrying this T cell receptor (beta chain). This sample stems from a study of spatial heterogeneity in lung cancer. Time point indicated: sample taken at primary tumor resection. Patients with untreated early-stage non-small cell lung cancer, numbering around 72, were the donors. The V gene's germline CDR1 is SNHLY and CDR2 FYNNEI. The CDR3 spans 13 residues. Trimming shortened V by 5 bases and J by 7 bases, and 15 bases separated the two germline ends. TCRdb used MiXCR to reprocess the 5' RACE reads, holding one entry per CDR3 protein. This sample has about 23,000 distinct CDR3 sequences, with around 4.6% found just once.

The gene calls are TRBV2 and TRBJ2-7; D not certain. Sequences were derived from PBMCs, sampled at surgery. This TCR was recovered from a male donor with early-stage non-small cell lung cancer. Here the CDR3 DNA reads TGTGCCAGCAGTAGGTTGCCCCTCAGGGAGCAGTACTTC. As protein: CASSRLPLREQYF.